The T cell receptor (beta chain) described here comes from a study of cytomegalovirus exposure and HLA in healthy donors. Study at large: Some 80 million unique TCRs from HLA-typed donors were held in an early data release.

The primer mix had 60 Vbeta and 13 Jbeta primers. Source study methods: Some 80 million unique TCR beta chains, some 11 million shared, were counted in a later analysis. TCRdb's table, derived via immunoSEQ multiplex PCR, lists solely in-frame clones and lacks some. Clone size and the V and J calls come from that table; the DNA yielded D and trimming. The table has roughly 65,000 clones, 60% to 80% seen once. Per germline, CDR1 MRHNA and CDR2 SNTAGT. V lost 3 bases, J lost 0 bases, and 16 bases lay in between. This CDR3 comprises 17 residues. This TCR came from a man in his forties in good health and CMV-seropositive. The chain carries TRBV6-4 and TRBJ2-3, with D tentatively TRBD1 (5 bases). The sample consisted of PBMCs. The CDR3 DNA reads TGTGCCAGCAGTGAAACTGACGCAGGGCACAGCACAGATACGCAGTATTTT. Translated, it gives CASSETDAGHSTDTQYF.